This record covers a single T cell receptor beta chain. Its cognate antigen is unknown. cDNA libraries for TCR beta contained unique molecular identifiers. TCRdb used MiXCR to reprocess the PCR reads, holding one entry per CDR3 protein. The table includes about 800,000 distinct CDR3 sequences, about 27% detected once. The sample originates from a study of post-analysis software for immune sequencing data. Overall study: The patients showed relapsing-remitting, secondary progressive and progressive-relapsing multiple sclerosis courses.

The study's findings and limits: The study found TRBV5-6, TRBV5-1 and TRBV20-1 among 5 or 6 TRBV segments more frequent in patients than controls. Normalized Chao1 diversity was significantly reduced in patients versus controls. Under F measure analysis, samples from one preparation batch co-clustered strongly.

The CDR3 spans 15 residues. The germline gives CDR1 DFQATT, CDR2 SNEGSKA (reference sequence). The trim removed 5 bases at V and 2 bases at J, leaving 11 bases unmatched. The origin of this receptor is a girl aged 5 to 17 with multiple sclerosis. The rearrangement joins TRBV20-1 to TRBJ2-5, with 7 bases identical to TRBD2. The source material was blood. The DNA of the CDR3 is TGCAGTGCTGATCTGGCGGGAGAGCCGCAAGAGACCCAGTACTTC. As protein: CSADLAGEPQETQYF.